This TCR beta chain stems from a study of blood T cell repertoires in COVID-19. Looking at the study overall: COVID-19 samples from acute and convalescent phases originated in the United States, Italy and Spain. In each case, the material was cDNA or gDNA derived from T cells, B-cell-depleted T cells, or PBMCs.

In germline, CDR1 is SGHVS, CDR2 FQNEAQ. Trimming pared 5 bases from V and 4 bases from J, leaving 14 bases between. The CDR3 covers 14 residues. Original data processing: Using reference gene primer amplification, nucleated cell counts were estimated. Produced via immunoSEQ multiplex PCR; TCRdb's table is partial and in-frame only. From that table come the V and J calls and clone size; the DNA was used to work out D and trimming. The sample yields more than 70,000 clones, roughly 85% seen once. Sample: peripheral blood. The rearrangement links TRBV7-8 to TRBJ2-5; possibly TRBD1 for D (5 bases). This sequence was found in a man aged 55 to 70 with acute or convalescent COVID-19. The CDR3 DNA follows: TGTGCCAGCAGCCGTCGTGGGGCAGGAGAGACCCAGTACTTC. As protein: CASSRRGAGETQYF.